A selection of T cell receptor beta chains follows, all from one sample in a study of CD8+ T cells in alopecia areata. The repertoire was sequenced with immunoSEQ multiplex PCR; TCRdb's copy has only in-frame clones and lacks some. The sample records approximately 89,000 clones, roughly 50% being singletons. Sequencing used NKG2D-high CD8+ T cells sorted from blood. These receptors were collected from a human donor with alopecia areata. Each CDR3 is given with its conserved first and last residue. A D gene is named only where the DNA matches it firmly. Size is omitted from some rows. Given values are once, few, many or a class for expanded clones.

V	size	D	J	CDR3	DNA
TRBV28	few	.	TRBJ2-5	CASSLKETQYF	TGTGCCAGCAGTCTCAAAGAGACCCAGTACTTC
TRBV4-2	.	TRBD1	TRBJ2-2	CASSLGQEFTGELFF	TGTGCCAGCAGCCTGGGACAGGAGTTCACCGGGGAGCTGTTTTTT
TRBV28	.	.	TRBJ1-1	CASSNTGSGTEAFF	TGTGCCAGCAGCAACACAGGGAGTGGCACTGAAGCTTTCTTT
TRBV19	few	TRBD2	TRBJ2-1	CASTYSEGTSGHPRVF	TGTGCCAGTACCTATTCGGAGGGGACTAGCGGCCATCCGAGAGTCTTC
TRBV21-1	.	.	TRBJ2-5	CASSKEGQGRETQYF	TGTGCCAGCAGCAAAGAGGGTCAGGGTAGGGAGACCCAGTACTTC
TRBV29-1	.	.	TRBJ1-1	CSVTGRLKGENTEAFF	TGCAGCGTTACGGGGCGGTTGAAGGGAGAGAACACTGAAGCTTTCTTT
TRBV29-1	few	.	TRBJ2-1	CSVQFQGHSYNEQFF	TGCAGCGTCCAATTCCAGGGCCACTCCTACAATGAGCAGTTCTTC
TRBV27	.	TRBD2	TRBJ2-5	CASSLLAGVQETQYF	TGTGCCAGCAGTTTACTAGCGGGAGTCCAAGAGACCCAGTACTTC
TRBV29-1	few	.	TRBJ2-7	CSVFSAGDLTEQYF	TGCAGCGTCTTTTCCGCAGGGGATTTGACCGAGCAGTACTTC
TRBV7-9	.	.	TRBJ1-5	CASSFGEFEPQHF	TGTGCCAGCAGCTTCGGTGAATTCGAGCCCCAGCATTTT